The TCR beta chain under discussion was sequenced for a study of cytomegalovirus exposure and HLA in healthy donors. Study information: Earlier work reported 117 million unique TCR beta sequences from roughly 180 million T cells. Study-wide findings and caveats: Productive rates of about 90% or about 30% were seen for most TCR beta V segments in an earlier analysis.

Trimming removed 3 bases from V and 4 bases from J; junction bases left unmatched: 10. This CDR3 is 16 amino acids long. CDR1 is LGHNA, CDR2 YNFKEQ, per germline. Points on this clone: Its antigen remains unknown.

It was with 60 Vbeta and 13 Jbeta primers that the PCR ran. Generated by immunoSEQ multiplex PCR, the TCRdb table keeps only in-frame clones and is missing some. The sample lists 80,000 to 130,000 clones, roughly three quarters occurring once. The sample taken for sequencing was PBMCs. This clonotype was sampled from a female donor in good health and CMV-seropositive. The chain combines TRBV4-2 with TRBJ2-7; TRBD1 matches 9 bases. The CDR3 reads CASSQSARTGAYEQYF. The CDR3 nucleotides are TGTGCCAGCAGCCAGTCGGCAAGGACAGGGGCATACGAGCAGTACTTC.